Listed below are T cell receptor beta chains from one sample, sequenced in a study of technical replicates of blood from four donors. The data were produced by immunoSEQ multiplex PCR, yet TCRdb's version contains in-frame clones alone and is incomplete. The sample yields around 76,000 clones, more than 85% seen once. The source material was T cells isolated from PBMCs. These receptors were obtained from a human donor in good health. The CDR3 runs from the conserved cysteine through the conserved F or W.

V	J	CDR3
TRBV7-9	TRBJ1-1	CASSERHGRRTEAFF
TRBV19	TRBJ1-4	CASSIDVAGAGGKLFF
TRBV27	TRBJ1-1	CASSLAGVTEAFF
TRBV7-2	TRBJ1-2	CASSFGGYGYTF
TRBV5-4	TRBJ2-7	CASSLAQQGTYEQYF
TRBV9	TRBJ2-5	CASSVGQGAGETQYF
TRBV7-6	TRBJ2-3	CASSLWTAGRGTDTQYF
TRBV11-2	TRBJ2-2	CASSQGGTGELFF
TRBV28	TRBJ1-3	CASSSNRDPIYF
TRBV27	TRBJ1-2	CASSTTSQGPNSNYGYTF
TRBV5-1	TRBJ2-5	CASSSDYQETQYF
TRBV6-5	TRBJ2-6	CASSYSVAGANVLTF
TRBV7-6	TRBJ2-2	CASSLSVGNTGELFF
TRBV5-1	TRBJ2-3	CASTLDRVDTQYF
TRBV6-1	TRBJ1-4	CASSGGQGAEKLFF
TRBV18	TRBJ2-3	CASSGLTPMGQASTDTQYF
TRBV5-1	TRBJ2-6	CASSLVVGPGANVLTF
TRBV4-2	TRBJ2-7	CASSQGTGRTYEQYF
TRBV7-8	TRBJ2-1	CASSPPGITYNEQFF
TRBV19	TRBJ1-1	CASSIAQGNTEAFF
TRBV29-1	TRBJ1-3	CSVVSGHRLSGNTIYF
TRBV28	TRBJ2-7	CASSLPGQFSYEQYF
TRBV10-1	TRBJ2-1	CASTPTRGRTGLYNEQFF
TRBV19	TRBJ1-2	CASSRPDRGSYGYTF
TRBV27	TRBJ2-6	CASSSQPGAGGFKYSGANVLTF
TRBV19	TRBJ1-1	CASSWVGGTEAFF
TRBV9	TRBJ2-7	CASSSRGGDEYEQYF
TRBV2	TRBJ2-2	CASYTGGTGELFF
TRBV21-1	TRBJ1-4	CASSPLSPGGKNEKLFF
TRBV29-1	TRBJ2-1	CSVESGGPREQFF
TRBV13	TRBJ1-1	CASSFPQKNTEAFF
TRBV6-6	TRBJ1-1	CASSYDGQGMNTEAFF
TRBV29-1	TRBJ2-1	CSGGTSGTYNEQFF
TRBV5-1	TRBJ2-1	CASRLAGGAYNEQFF
TRBV2	TRBJ2-7	CASRQGALRLWGQYF
TRBV14	TRBJ1-1	CASSKNTEAFF
TRBV15	TRBJ1-5	CATSRDLPRGQFPQHF
TRBV5-4	TRBJ2-5	CASSSFGRLKETQYF
TRBV7-3	TRBJ1-1	CASSLGQLAEAFF
TRBV9	TRBJ2-3	CASSVGSGRAPTDTQYF
TRBV4-1	TRBJ2-1	CASSQDSTSGNNEQFF
TRBV18	TRBJ2-7	CASSPGLAGEQYF
TRBV11-3	TRBJ2-7	CASSNRDSSYEQYF
TRBV11-3	TRBJ1-4	CASSTGGSTNEKLFF
TRBV5-8	TRBJ2-1	CASSLTGDRGNEQFF
TRBV2	TRBJ2-2	CASSLRPGRDTGELFF
TRBV5-1	TRBJ2-1	CASSSTSTSGGTEQFF
TRBV4-2	TRBJ2-7	CASSRASDGAYEQYF
TRBV11-3	TRBJ2-5	CASSLAGFGTSGGKETQYF
TRBV9	TRBJ2-5	CASSVDPSVPQETQYF